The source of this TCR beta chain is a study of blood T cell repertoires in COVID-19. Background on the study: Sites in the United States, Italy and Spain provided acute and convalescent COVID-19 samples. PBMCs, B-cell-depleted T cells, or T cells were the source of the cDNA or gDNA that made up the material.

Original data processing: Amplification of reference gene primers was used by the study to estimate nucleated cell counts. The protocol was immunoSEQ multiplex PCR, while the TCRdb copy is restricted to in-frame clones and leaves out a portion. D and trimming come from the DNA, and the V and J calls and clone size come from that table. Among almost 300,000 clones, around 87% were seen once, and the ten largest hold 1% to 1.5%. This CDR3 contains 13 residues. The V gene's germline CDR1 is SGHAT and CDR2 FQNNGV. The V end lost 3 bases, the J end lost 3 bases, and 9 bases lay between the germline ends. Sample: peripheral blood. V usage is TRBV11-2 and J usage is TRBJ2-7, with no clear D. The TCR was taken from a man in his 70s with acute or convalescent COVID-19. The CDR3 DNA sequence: TGTGCCAGCAGCTTTGATCCAGGCTACGAGCAGTACTTC. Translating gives CASSFDPGYEQYF.